The 22 T cell receptor beta chains below all came from one sample that was sequenced in a study of blood T cell repertoires in COVID-19. The table came from immunoSEQ multiplex PCR; TCRdb's copy has only in-frame clones and leaves some out. The sample records under 450,000 clones, less than 90% being singletons. Sequenced input: PBMCs or T cells enriched from blood (not recorded which). The receptors shown here come from a woman in her fifties or sixties who had recovered from COVID-19.

The chain carries TRBV3-1 (or the pseudogene TRBV3-2) and TRBJ1-6; D is unclear. Germline lookup yields CDR1 LGHDT and CDR2 YNNKEL (reference sequence). The CDR3 totals 15 residues. The germline V and J ends were trimmed by 1 base and 7 bases, with 11 bases remaining between them. The DNA of the CDR3 is TGTGCCAGCAGCCAAGCGGGTTCTCGGAATTCACCCCTCCACTTT. It is translated as CASSQAGSRNSPLHF.

The chain combines TRBV19 with TRBJ1-1; D is uncertain. The V gene's germline CDR1 is LNHDA and CDR2 SQIVND (reference sequence). The CDR3 loop spans 14 amino acids. Trimming removed 8 bases from V and 5 bases from J, with 18 bases in between. The CDR3 DNA sequence: TGTGCCAGTTCCTTTCAGAGGAGAGGAACTGAAGCTTTCTTT. It encodes CASSFQRRGTEAFF.

This chain connects TRBV7-9 to TRBJ1-1, with D perhaps matching TRBD1 (6 bases). The CDR3 contains 11 residues. V lost 6 bases, J lost 7 bases, and 9 bases lay in between. Germline V gene lookup returns CDR1 SEHNR and CDR2 FQNEAQ (reference sequence). In DNA, the CDR3 is TGTGCCAGCAGGGGGACATATGAAGCTTTCTTT. Encoded protein: CASRGTYEAFF.

V and J are TRBV6-2 or TRBV6-3 and TRBJ1-1, with unresolved D. Trimming removed 2 bases from V and 4 bases from J, with 5 bases in between. The CDR3 extends over 12 amino acids. Germline CDR1 reads MNHEY; CDR2 reads SVGEGT. The CDR3, as DNA: TGTGCCAGCAGTTACGGCAGCACTGAAGCTTTCTTT. Encoded protein: CASSYGSTEAFF.

This CDR3 reads CASSQEALGYYEQYF. DNA of the CDR3: TGCGCCAGCAGCCAAGAAGCTCTGGGCTACTACGAGCAGTACTTC. The chain has TRBV4-3 and TRBJ2-7; D not certain. Per the germline V gene, CDR1 is LGHNA and CDR2 is YSLEER. The CDR3 extends over 15 amino acids. V shed 0 bases and J shed 3 bases, with 12 bases lying between them.

V is TRBV19 and J is TRBJ1-5; a possible D gene is TRBD1 (5 bases). The V end was cut by 4 bases, the J end by 11 bases, with 12 bases between. Germline-derived CDR1 and CDR2 are LNHDA and SQIVND (reference sequence). The CDR3 has 12 residues. The CDR3 DNA sequence: TGTGCCAGTAGTACCGGGGAGGGGTCCCAGCATTTT. Protein product: CASSTGEGSQHF.

This clone was found once. V and J are TRBV27 and TRBJ1-2, with 9 positions matching TRBD1. The CDR3 contains 13 residues. J was trimmed by 7 bases and V by 5 bases; bases with no gene match: 5. CDR1 is MNHEY and CDR2 is SMNVEV in the germline V gene (reference sequence). The CDR3 DNA reads TGTGCCAGCAGTGGGGGACAGGGTGGTGGCTACACCTTC. It is translated as CASSGGQGGGYTF.

The chain couples TRBV3-1 (or the pseudogene TRBV3-2) to TRBJ1-2, with no clear D. In germline, CDR1 is LGHDT, CDR2 YNNKEL (reference sequence). This CDR3 comprises 15 residues. The V end was cut by 0 bases, the J end by 0 bases, with 8 bases between. The CDR3 DNA sequence: TGTGCCAGCAGCCAAGATTTTCCTACTAACTATGGCTACACCTTC. This encodes CASSQDFPTNYGYTF.

The V call is TRBV2, the J call TRBJ1-1; 7 bases align to TRBD1. With 6 bases clipped from V and 6 bases from J, the junction kept 4 bases outside the gene matches. This CDR3 is built from 12 residues. Germline assignment: CDR1 SNHLY and CDR2 FYNNEI. The CDR3 region is CASSPGQPEAFF. The DNA of the CDR3 is TGTGCCAGCAGCCCGGGACAGCCTGAAGCTTTCTTT.

This clone was picked up one time. The chain joins TRBV3-1 (or the pseudogene TRBV3-2) to TRBJ1-6; D ambiguous. This CDR3 comprises 14 residues. In germline, CDR1 is LGHDT, CDR2 YNNKEL (reference sequence). V lost 1 base to trimming and J lost 9 bases, with 10 bases between them. The CDR3 DNA reads TGTGCCAGCAGCCAAGTCTCAGGATCTTCACCCCTCCACTTT. It codes for CASSQVSGSSPLHF.

On this clone itself: The same CDR3 arises from other DNA sequences in this sample as well. This chain joins TRBV30 and TRBJ1-5; 10 positions match TRBD1. J was trimmed by 4 bases and V by 1 base; bases with no gene match: 4. CDR3 length equals 15 residues. Per the germline V gene, CDR1 is GTSNPN and CDR2 is SVGIG (reference sequence). CDR3 in DNA: TGTGCCTGGAGTGGGCAGGGACAGGGGAATCAGCCCCAGCATTTT. The encoded protein is CAWSGQGQGNQPQHF.

The chain employs TRBV7-9 and TRBJ2-7, with 9 bases identical to TRBD1. This CDR3 region has 14 residues. The junction had 6 bases not matched to a gene; V was cut back by 6 bases and J by 3 bases. The V gene's germline CDR1 is SEHNR and CDR2 FQNEAQ (reference sequence). The CDR3 is CASSIQGASYEQYF. In DNA, the CDR3 is TGTGCCAGCAGTATACAGGGGGCCAGCTACGAGCAGTACTTC.

The chain uses TRBV19 and TRBJ1-2; D call uncertain. Trimming cost V 5 bases and J 3 bases, with 13 bases left between them. The CDR3 spans 14 residues. Germline V lookup: CDR1 LNHDA, CDR2 SQIVND (reference sequence). DNA for the CDR3: TGTGCCAGTAGTCCCGGTGGGCCGTACTATGGCTACACCTTC. This translates into CASSPGGPYYGYTF.

The chain carries TRBV7-9 and TRBJ2-5; maybe TRBD1 (6 bases). The V gene lost 5 bases and the J gene lost 1 base, with 11 bases spanning the gap. This CDR3 comprises 14 residues. Germline assignment: CDR1 SEHNR and CDR2 FQNEAQ (reference sequence). The CDR3 DNA follows: TGTGCCAGCAGCAAAGACAGGTCCCAAGAGACCCAGTACTTC. Protein sequence: CASSKDRSQETQYF. Filled out from reference TRBV7-9 and TRBJ2-5, the complete variable domain reads DTGVSQNPRHKITKRGQNVTFRCDPISEHNRLYWYRQTLGQGPEFLTYFQNEAQLEKSRLLSDRFSAERPKGSFSTLEIQRTEQGDSAMYLCASSKDRSQETQYFGPGTRLLVL.

The chain is built from TRBV14 and TRBJ1-6; unclear D gene. The V gene lost 0 bases and the J gene lost 7 bases, with 7 bases spanning the gap. There are 14 residues in the CDR3. CDR1 is SGHDN, CDR2 FVKESK, per germline. DNA for the CDR3: TGTGCCAGCAGCCAAGACAGATGGAATTCACCCCTCCACTTT. This sequence encodes CASSQDRWNSPLHF.

The chain combines TRBV5-1 with TRBJ2-5; 11 nucleotides agree with TRBD2. CDR3 length: 15 amino acids. The ends lost 5 bases at V and 5 bases at J; junction bases unmatched: 8. Germline CDR1 and CDR2: SGHRS and YFSETQ. As DNA, the CDR3 is TGCGCCAGCAGTTCTACTAGCGGGGGCGGTGAGACCCAGTACTTC. It translates to CASSSTSGGGETQYF.

This sequence joins TRBV6-5 and TRBJ2-2; D is perhaps TRBD1 (6 bases). V was clipped by 6 bases and J by 6 bases, with 14 bases between them. CDR1 and CDR2 (germline): MNHEY, SVGAGI. The CDR3 is 14 amino acids. The CDR3 reads CASRTGSFAGELFF. The CDR3 region has the DNA TGTGCCAGCAGAACAGGGTCTTTCGCCGGGGAGCTGTTTTTT.

This chain joins TRBV29-1 and TRBJ1-1; 11 nucleotides match TRBD1. V shed 8 bases, J shed 4 bases, and the junction held 6 bases outside the gene matches. Germline V lookup: CDR1 SQVTM, CDR2 ANQGSEA. CDR3 size: 13 residues. The CDR3 region has the DNA TGCAGCCATGCCGGGACAGGGGGCACTGAAGCTTTCTTT. Translated, it gives CSHAGTGGTEAFF.

The chain joins TRBV27 to TRBJ2-7, with unresolved D. The CDR3 has 14 residues. V dropped 4 bases and J dropped 4 bases, with 14 bases sitting between them. Germline V lookup: CDR1 MNHEY, CDR2 SMNVEV (reference sequence). CDR3 protein: CASSSTWASYEQYF. As DNA, the CDR3 is TGTGCCAGCAGTTCCACTTGGGCATCTTACGAGCAGTACTTC.

The V call is TRBV18, the J call TRBJ1-2, with D perhaps TRBD1 (6 bases). V shed 3 bases and J shed 8 bases, with 19 bases lying between them. The CDR3 spans 15 residues. Germline V CDR1 and CDR2: KGHSH, LQKENI. The CDR3 spells CASSPQTGLGGGYTF. The CDR3 region has the DNA TGTGCCAGCTCACCCCAGACAGGCTTGGGTGGAGGCTACACCTTC.

This clone is a singleton in its sample. The gene calls are TRBV14 and TRBJ2-5; TRBD2 is a possible D gene (6 bases). Germline V gene lookup returns CDR1 SGHDN and CDR2 FVKESK. V was shortened by 4 bases and J by 9 bases, with 24 bases between the two germline ends. The CDR3 is 16 residues long. CDR3 loop: CASSPLSGGRPGAQYF. CDR3 nucleotides: TGTGCCAGCAGCCCTCTCAGCGGTGGCAGACCGGGGGCCCAGTACTTC.

This chain joins TRBV7-2 and TRBJ2-1; 8 nucleotides line up with TRBD2. After removal of 0 bases from V and 12 bases from J, the junction contained 7 bases not matched to a gene. The CDR3 is made up of 14 amino acids. CDR1 is SGHTA, CDR2 FQGNSA, per germline. CDR3 region: CASSLAPAGGGQFF. The CDR3 DNA follows: TGTGCCAGCAGCTTAGCGCCTGCGGGGGGTGGGCAGTTCTTC.